The 3 T cell receptor beta chains listed next were all sequenced from one sample in a study of blood T cell repertoires in COVID-19 (dated by TCRdb to the early 2020s). The library relied on the immunoSEQ multiplex PCR assay. The table comes from immuneACCESS by way of TCRdb, which keeps in-frame sequences with V and J called. Part of the clones is missing from these tables; in studies checked, under half for an unresolved V gene and the rest for unknown reasons. This sample holds roughly 8,600 clones; approximately 84% were observed only once. The top ten clones comprise around 20% of the sample. The sequenced sample was peripheral blood. Receptors were obtained from a human donor with active COVID-19. The donor label of this sample is uncertain.

The gene calls are TRBV7-9 and TRBJ1-1, with 7 bases lining up with TRBD1. Germline values: CDR1 SEHNR, CDR2 FQNEAQ (reference sequence). V shed 2 bases and J 8 bases; nucleotides not matched to a gene: 5. The CDR3 spans 13 residues. CDR3 bases: TGTGCCAGCAGCTTACCCGCGGACAGGGAAGCTTTCTTT. Its translation is CASSLPADREAFF.

The chain recombines TRBV5-1 with TRBJ2-6; 7 bases match TRBD1. The germline gives CDR1 SGHRS, CDR2 YFSETQ. This CDR3 has 15 amino acids. The J segment lost 4 bases and the V segment lost 2 bases, leaving 3 bases of the junction unmatched. CDR3 sequence: CASSFGQAGANVLTF. The CDR3 nucleotides read TGCGCCAGCAGCTTCGGACAGGCCGGGGCCAACGTCCTGACTTTC.

The gene calls are TRBV6-5 and TRBJ2-7; weak D call: TRBD2 (6 bases). Germline CDR1 is MNHEY and CDR2 is SVGAGI. This CDR3 contains 13 residues. V was cut by 6 bases and J by 3 bases, with 12 bases left in between. In DNA form, the CDR3 reads TGTGCCAGCAGGCGTGAGCGGGTCTACGAGCAGTACTTC. It yields the protein CASRRERVYEQYF.